These 9 T cell receptor beta chains originate from one sample sequenced in a study of blood T cell repertoires in COVID-19. The repertoire was sequenced with immunoSEQ multiplex PCR; TCRdb's copy has only in-frame clones and lacks some. The sample consists of roughly 190,000 clones, roughly three quarters of them appearing once. Sample: PBMCs or T cells enriched from blood (not recorded which). All receptors derive from a woman aged 50 to 65 with acute COVID-19.

This clone was observed a handful of times. The chain is built from TRBV3-1 (or the pseudogene TRBV3-2) and TRBJ1-4; 7 bases line up with TRBD1. Germline CDR1 LGHDT, CDR2 YNNKEL (reference sequence). This CDR3 is built from 15 residues. Trimming removed 5 bases from V and 8 bases from J; junction bases left unmatched: 11. As DNA, the CDR3 is TGTGCCAGCAGCTTACGGACAGGTGGAGGCGAAAAACTGTTTTTT. Its protein product is CASSLRTGGGEKLFF.

V is TRBV5-5 and J is TRBJ1-5; 7 bases agree with TRBD1. CDR3 length: 15 residues. Germline loops: CDR1 SGHKS, CDR2 YYEKEE (reference sequence). Trimming removed 0 bases from V and 3 bases from J; junction bases left unmatched: 3. DNA for the CDR3: TGTGCCAGCAGCTTGGGGGGACAGTCCAATCAGCCCCAGCATTTT. Its protein is CASSLGGQSNQPQHF.

In DNA form, the CDR3 reads TGTGCCAGCAGTTTAAGACAGGGCTACGGTGAGCAGTTCTTC. It yields the protein CASSLRQGYGEQFF. The V gene is TRBV27, the J gene TRBJ2-1; 7 bases fit TRBD1. V was clipped by 2 bases and J by 9 bases; unmatched bases: 7. CDR1 and CDR2 from the germline V gene are MNHEY and SMNVEV (reference sequence). The CDR3 loop spans 14 amino acids.

This clone was found once. The same CDR3 can be traced to other DNA sequences in this sample. The gene calls are TRBV6-5 and TRBJ2-1; D gene ambiguous. CDR1 is MNHEY, CDR2 SVGAGI, per germline. Trimming cost V 2 bases and J 5 bases, with 7 bases left between them. CDR3 size: 13 residues. The DNA for the CDR3 is TGTGCCAGCAGTTACCTGTCGGACAATGAGCAGTTCTTC. Its protein product is CASSYLSDNEQFF.

The gene calls are TRBV13 and TRBJ2-4, with TRBD2 matching over 8 bases. This CDR3 comprises 15 residues. Germline V gives CDR1 PRHDT, CDR2 FYEKMQ (reference sequence). Trimming removed 3 bases from V and 7 bases from J; junction bases left unmatched: 8. This chain's CDR3 is CASSLGRRGGNIQYF. The CDR3 region has the DNA TGTGCCAGCAGCTTGGGGCGACGCGGGGGGAACATTCAGTACTTC.

J is TRBJ2-1 and V is TRBV5-1; possibly TRBD2 for D (6 bases). The V end was cut by 5 bases, the J end by 6 bases, with 15 bases between. The CDR3 totals 14 residues. Germline CDR1 reads SGHRS; CDR2 reads YFSETQ. The DNA for the CDR3 is TGCGCCAGCAGACCCGGGACTCAACCCAATGAGCAGTTCTTC. Translation gives CASRPGTQPNEQFF. The full variable domain, completed using reference TRBV5-1 and TRBJ2-1, is KAGVTQTPRYLIKTRGQQVTLSCSPISGHRSVSWYQQTPGQGLQFLFEYFSETQRNKGNFPGRFSGRQFSNSRSEMNVSTLELGDSALYLCASRPGTQPNEQFFGPGTRLTVL.

The chain combines TRBV19 with TRBJ1-2; the match to TRBD1 covers 9 bases. Germline CDR1 and CDR2: LNHDA and SQIVND (reference sequence). CDR3 length: 14 residues. J gave up 5 bases and V 7 bases, and 8 bases lay outside the gene matches. CDR3 sequence: CASTLTGGAYGYTF. CDR3 nucleotides: TGTGCCAGTACCCTAACAGGGGGCGCGTATGGCTACACCTTC.

The table lists this clone with a few counts. This chain joins TRBV6-1 and TRBJ2-7; tentative D call: TRBD1 (5 bases). Germline-derived CDR1 and CDR2 are MNHNS and SASEGT. The CDR3 runs 14 residues. The V and J ends lost 2 bases and 5 bases respectively, with 13 bases between them. CDR3 sequence: CASSEIQEGHEQYV. The CDR3 nucleotides are TGTGCCAGCAGTGAAATACAGGAAGGCCACGAGCAGTACGTC.

The V call is TRBV19, the J call TRBJ1-5; D unclear. Germline CDR1 LNHDA, CDR2 SQIVND (reference sequence). The V and J ends lost 5 bases and 2 bases respectively, with 16 bases between them. The CDR3 has 16 amino acids. This CDR3 reads CASSFAQEYGNQPQHF. The CDR3 DNA reads TGTGCCAGTAGTTTCGCTCAGGAATATGGCAATCAGCCCCAGCATTTT.